Below, one T cell receptor beta chain is given with its context. Its target is unknown. This may stem from a read error, because a much larger clone lies one nucleotide away. V gave up 2 bases and J gave up 6 bases, with 14 bases separating them. Germline V gene lookup returns CDR1 SGHRS and CDR2 YFSETQ. CDR3 length equals 14 residues. These data are taken from a study of blood T cells in healthy people across ages. General study findings and limits: It was held that diversity estimates obtained from one million T cells represented underestimates. Whereas aged donors had fewer naive CD4+ cells, long-lived donors had more of them and higher diversity.

PCR was performed a second time for 7 to 11 cycles using a sample-barcoded 5' primer and a J-beta primer mix. Using its own MiXCR run on the 5' RACE reads, TCRdb lists one record per CDR3 protein. The sample has 870,000 or so distinct CDR3 sequences; 25% to 30% are singletons. Sequencing was carried out using blood. The source of this sequence is a woman aged 80 or over in good health. This chain links TRBV5-1 with TRBJ1-1, with D unresolved. CDR3 loop: CASSFGHGNAEAFF. The CDR3 nucleotides read TGCGCCAGCAGCTTCGGCCACGGCAACGCTGAAGCTTTCTTT.